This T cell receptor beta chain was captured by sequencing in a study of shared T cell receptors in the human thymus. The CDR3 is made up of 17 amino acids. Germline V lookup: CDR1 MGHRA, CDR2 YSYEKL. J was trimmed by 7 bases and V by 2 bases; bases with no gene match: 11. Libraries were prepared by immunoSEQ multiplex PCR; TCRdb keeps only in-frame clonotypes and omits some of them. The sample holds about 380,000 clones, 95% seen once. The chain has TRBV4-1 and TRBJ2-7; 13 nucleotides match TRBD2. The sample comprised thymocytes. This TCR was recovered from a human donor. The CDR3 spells CASSQPGLAGSLGEQYF. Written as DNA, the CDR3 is TGCGCCAGCAGCCAACCGGGACTAGCGGGGAGCCTTGGGGAGCAGTACTTC.